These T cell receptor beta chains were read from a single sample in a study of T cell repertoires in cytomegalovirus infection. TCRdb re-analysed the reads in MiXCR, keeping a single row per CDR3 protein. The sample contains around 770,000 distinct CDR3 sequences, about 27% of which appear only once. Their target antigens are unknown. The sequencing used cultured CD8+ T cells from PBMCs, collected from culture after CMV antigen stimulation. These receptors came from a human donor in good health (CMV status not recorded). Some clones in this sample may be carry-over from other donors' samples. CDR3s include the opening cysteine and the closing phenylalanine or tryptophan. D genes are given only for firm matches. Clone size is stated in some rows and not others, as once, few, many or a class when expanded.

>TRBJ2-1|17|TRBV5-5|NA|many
TGTGCCAGCAGCTTGTCATTTCGGGGCGCCTTCGGCGATGAGCAGTTCTTC
CASSLSFRGAFGDEQFF
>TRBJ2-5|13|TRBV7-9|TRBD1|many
TGTGCCAGCAGCAGGACAGGGGAAGAGACCCAGTACTTC
CASSRTGEETQYF
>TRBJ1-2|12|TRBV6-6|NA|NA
TGTGCCAGCACCACGGGGGGGGATGGCTACACCTTC
CASTTGGDGYTF
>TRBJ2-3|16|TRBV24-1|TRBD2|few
TGTGCCACCAGTGATTTGACGGGACTACCCCCAGATACGCAGTATTTT
CATSDLTGLPPDTQYF
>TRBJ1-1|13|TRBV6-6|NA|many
TGTGCCAGCAGTTACCAAGCCCACACTGAAGCTTTCTTT
CASSYQAHTEAFF
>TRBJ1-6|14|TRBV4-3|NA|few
TGCGCCAGCAGCCTAAGCGGGGGAGGTTCACCCCTCCACTTT
CASSLSGGGSPLHF
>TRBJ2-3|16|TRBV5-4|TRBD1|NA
TGTGCCAGCAGGGGCCGGGACAGGGAAAGCACAGATACGCAGTATTTT
CASRGRDRESTDTQYF
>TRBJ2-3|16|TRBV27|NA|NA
TGTGCCAGCAGTTTCCAGGGACCGCCGCTCACAGATACGCAGTATTTT
CASSFQGPPLTDTQYF
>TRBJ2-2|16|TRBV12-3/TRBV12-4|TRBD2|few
TGTGCCAGCACCACCGGGACGGGGGGGCCAGTCGGGGAGCTGTTTTTT
CASTTGTGGPVGELFF
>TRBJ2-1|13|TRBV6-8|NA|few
TGTGCCAGCAGTTATTCCAACTACAATGAGCAGTTCTTC
CASSYSNYNEQFF
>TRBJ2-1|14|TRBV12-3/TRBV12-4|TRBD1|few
TGTGCCAGCACTCCCGGGACAGACAACAATGAGCAGTTCTTC
CASTPGTDNNEQFF
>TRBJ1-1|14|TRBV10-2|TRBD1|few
TGCGCCAGCAGACCGACAGGGATAAACACTGAAGCTTTCTTT
CASRPTGINTEAFF
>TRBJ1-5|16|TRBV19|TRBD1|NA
TGTGCCAGTACCAAGCCCGACAGGGGGCGAAATCAGCCCCAGCATTTT
CASTKPDRGRNQPQHF
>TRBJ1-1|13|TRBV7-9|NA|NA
TGTGCCAGCACCGAGACGGGTTACACTGAAGCTTTCTTT
CASTETGYTEAFF
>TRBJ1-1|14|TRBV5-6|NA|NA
TGTGCCAGCCGAGACAGTGCCATGAACACTGAAGCTTTCTTT
CASRDSAMNTEAFF
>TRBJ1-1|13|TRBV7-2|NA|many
TGTGCCAGCGTTGGGGGCATGAACACTGAAGCTTTCTTT
CASVGGMNTEAFF
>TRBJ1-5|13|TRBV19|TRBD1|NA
TGTGCCAGTAACAGGGGGCAGGGTCAGCCCCAGCATTTT
CASNRGQGQPQHF
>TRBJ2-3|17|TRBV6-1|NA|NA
TGTGCCAGCAGTGAGAAAAGGATTCCCCCTAGCACAGATACGCAGTATTTT
CASSEKRIPPSTDTQYF
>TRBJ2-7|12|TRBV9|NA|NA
TGTGCCAGCAGCGTAGGTTTGGGGGAGCAGTACTTC
CASSVGLGEQYF
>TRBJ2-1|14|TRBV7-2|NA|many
TGTGCCAGCAGCTTCCAGAGCTCCTACAATGAGCAGTTCTTC
CASSFQSSYNEQFF
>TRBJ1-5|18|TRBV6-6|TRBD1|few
TGTGCCAGCAGTTCTCCGGGACAGGGCCTATATAGGCGTCAGCCCCAGCATTTT
CASSSPGQGLYRRQPQHF
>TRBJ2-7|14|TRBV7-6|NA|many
TGTGCCAGTAGTCGGGACGCGGGCTCCTACGAGCAGTACTTC
CASSRDAGSYEQYF
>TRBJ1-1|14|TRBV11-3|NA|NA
TGTGCCAGCAGCCCAGAAGGAGGGGGCACTGAAGCTTTCTTT
CASSPEGGGTEAFF
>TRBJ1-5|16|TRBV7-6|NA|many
TGTGCCAGCAGCTTACTCTCGGGGGTGGTGGATCAGCCCCAGCATTTT
CASSLLSGVVDQPQHF
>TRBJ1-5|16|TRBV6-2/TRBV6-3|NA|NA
TGTGCCAGCAGTCCCCAAGGGGCGCGGAGCAATCAGCCCCAGCATTTT
CASSPQGARSNQPQHF
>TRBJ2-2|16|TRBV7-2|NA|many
TGTGCCAGCAGCTTATCTTCACGGGGGACCACCGGGGAGCTGTTTTTT
CASSLSSRGTTGELFF
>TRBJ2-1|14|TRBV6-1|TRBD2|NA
TGTGCCAGCAGTCGACTAGCGGGGGTAGGTGAGCAGTTCTTC
CASSRLAGVGEQFF